This T cell receptor beta chain was documented in a study of blood T cells in healthy people across ages. Study-wide findings and caveats: Long-lived donors had more naive CD4+ cells and higher diversity than aged donors. Percentage of naive T cells showed a strong correlation with TCR beta diversity.

This clonotype was picked up a small number of times. Antigen unknown. The authors ran a second PCR of about 7 to 11 cycles using a sample-barcoded 5' primer and a J-beta primer mix. TCRdb fed the 5' RACE reads into MiXCR, producing one record per CDR3 protein. The sample consists of roughly 830,000 distinct CDR3 sequences, approximately 67% of them appearing once. Germline V gene sequence: CDR1 SQVTM, CDR2 ANQGSEA. The CDR3 is 13 amino acids. V dropped 7 bases and J dropped 7; count of bases not matched to a gene: 10. This sequence originates from a man aged 25-45 years in good health. Sequencing was done on a sample of blood. The chain is built from TRBV29-1 and TRBJ2-1, with TRBD1 identical over 7 bases. CDR3 DNA sequence: TGCAGCGCGGGACAGACAGGCTCTAATGAGCAGTTCTTC. It yields the protein CSAGQTGSNEQFF.